The next 32 T cell receptor beta chains were all read from a single sample in a study of glioma-infiltrating T cells after dendritic cell vaccination. Time point of the sample: after dendritic cell vaccination, including at tumor progression/relapse. Generated by immunoSEQ multiplex PCR, the TCRdb table keeps only in-frame clones and is missing some. The table shows 85,000 to 100,000 clones, with roughly 77% occurring only once. The sequencing here drew on blood, taken after dendritic cell vaccination. The receptors shown here come from a human donor with glioblastoma.

The chain recombines TRBV19 with TRBJ2-7; 7 bases agree with TRBD2. J gave up 3 bases and V 3 bases, and 2 bases lay outside the gene matches. Germline V CDR1 and CDR2: LNHDA, SQIVND (reference sequence). The CDR3 runs 13 residues. CDR3 in amino acids: CASSIGEGYEQYF. CDR3 sequence (DNA): TGTGCCAGTAGTATCGGGGAGGGCTACGAGCAGTACTTC.

The chain is built from TRBV25-1 and TRBJ2-1; 12 nucleotides agree with TRBD2. V shed 3 bases, J shed 7 bases, and the junction held 10 bases outside the gene matches. Germline assignment: CDR1 MGHDK and CDR2 SYGVNS. This CDR3 has 17 residues. CDR3 region: CASSDPLTSGSGNEQFF. DNA of the CDR3: TGTGCCAGCAGTGATCCCCTGACTAGCGGGAGCGGAAATGAGCAGTTCTTC. The full variable domain, completed using reference TRBV25-1 and TRBJ2-1, is EADIYQTPRYLVIGTGKKITLECSQTMGHDKMYWYQQDPGMELHLIHYSYGVNSTEKGDLSSESTVSRIRTEHFPLTLESARPSHTSQYLCASSDPLTSGSGNEQFFGPGTRLTVL.

This clone has only a few counts. V gene TRBV6-5 combines with J gene TRBJ1-3, with a weak D call TRBD1 (5 bases). Per germline, CDR1 MNHEY and CDR2 SVGAGI. V shed 6 bases and J shed 8 bases, with 8 bases lying between them. The CDR3 has 11 residues. The CDR3 protein is CASRQVDTIYF. In DNA form, the CDR3 reads TGTGCCAGCAGACAGGTGGACACCATATATTTT.

The J gene is TRBJ1-1, the V gene TRBV28; maybe TRBD1 (6 bases). CDR1 and CDR2 (germline): MDHEN, SYDVKM. The CDR3 loop spans 12 amino acids. V lost 5 bases to trimming and J lost 7 bases, with 11 bases between them. The CDR3 loop is CASSQQGNEAFF. CDR3 nucleotides: TGTGCCAGCAGTCAACAGGGAAATGAAGCTTTCTTT.

V gene TRBV30 combines with J gene TRBJ1-1; D remains ambiguous. V was clipped by 0 bases and J by 1 base, with 9 bases between them. Germline CDR1 reads GTSNPN; CDR2 reads SVGIG (reference sequence). The CDR3 contains 14 residues. This chain's CDR3 is CAWSVGLTNTEAFF. CDR3 DNA sequence: TGTGCCTGGAGTGTAGGACTTACGAACACTGAAGCTTTCTTT.

The chain links TRBV4-1 to TRBJ2-7; D perhaps matches TRBD1 (5 bases). The CDR3 runs 14 residues. CDR1 is MGHRA and CDR2 is YSYEKL in the germline V gene. V lost 0 bases to trimming and J lost 2 bases, with 8 bases between them. The CDR3 coding sequence is TGCGCCAGCAGCCAAGATGGACACACCTACGAGCAGTACTTC. It translates to CASSQDGHTYEQYF.

The chain has TRBV6-5 and TRBJ2-1; 14 bases match TRBD2. This CDR3 region has 16 residues. The V and J ends lost 0 bases and 8 bases, in that order; junction bases with no gene match: 3. Germline V gene data show CDR1 as MNHEY and CDR2 as SVGAGI. CDR3 sequence reads: CASSYSTSGGVHEQFF. The CDR3 DNA follows: TGTGCCAGCAGTTACTCGACTAGCGGGGGGGTTCATGAGCAGTTCTTC.

The chain joins TRBV15 to TRBJ1-3; the match to TRBD1 covers 8 bases. Germline V gene sequence: CDR1 LNHNV, CDR2 YYDKDF (reference sequence). The J segment lost 0 bases and the V segment lost 1 base, leaving 8 bases of the junction unmatched. This CDR3 contains 18 residues. CDR3 nucleotides: TGTGCCACCAGCAGAGCTCAGGGGGCGACTTACTCTGGAAACACCATATATTTT. Amino acid sequence: CATSRAQGATYSGNTIYF.

This rearrangement joins TRBV2 to TRBJ2-7; 9 positions agree with TRBD1. The V gene end was trimmed by 5 bases and the J gene end by 3 bases; junction bases not matched to a gene: 8. The CDR3 totals 15 residues. CDR1 and CDR2 from the germline V gene are SNHLY and FYNNEI. CDR3 nucleotide sequence: TGTGCCAGCAGTTACACCGGGACAGGGAACTACGAGCAGTACTTC. Encoded protein: CASSYTGTGNYEQYF.

The CDR3 is CASSSGLAGAFLSYNEQFF. CDR3 DNA: TGCGCCAGCAGCTCTGGACTAGCGGGGGCCTTCCTTTCCTACAATGAGCAGTTCTTC. The chain recombines TRBV5-1 with TRBJ2-1, with 13 positions matching TRBD2. V shed 3 bases, J shed 1 base, and the junction held 10 bases outside the gene matches. In germline, CDR1 is SGHRS, CDR2 YFSETQ. The CDR3 is 19 residues long.

The V call is TRBV4-1, the J call TRBJ1-5; TRBD1 is a possible D gene (6 bases). V shed 2 bases and J shed 4 bases, with 15 bases lying between them. Germline-derived CDR1 and CDR2 are MGHRA and YSYEKL. CDR3 length: 16 residues. The CDR3 nucleotides are TGCGCCAGCAGCCAACAACCTCAGGGGAGTAATCAGCCCCAGCATTTT. As protein: CASSQQPQGSNQPQHF.

V gene TRBV6-1 combines with J gene TRBJ1-2; 7 bases align to TRBD1. The CDR3 has 16 residues. Germline V gene data show CDR1 as MNHNS and CDR2 as SASEGT. Trimming at V came to 2 bases and at J to 0 bases, leaving 6 bases not matched to a gene. Here the CDR3 reads CASSENLQGANYGYTF. As DNA, the CDR3 is TGTGCCAGCAGTGAAAACCTCCAGGGGGCTAACTATGGCTACACCTTC.

Points on this clone: A read error may explain this, as a much larger clone is one base away. The chain recombines TRBV4-2 with TRBJ1-1; no reliable D call. CDR1 and CDR2 from the germline V gene are LGHNA and YNFKEQ. The CDR3 covers 14 residues. The ends were cut back, 2 bases at V and 0 bases at J, with 7 bases in the middle. The CDR3 region is CASSQQMMNTEAFF. The CDR3 region has the DNA TGTGCCAGCAGCCAACAGATGATGAACACTGAAGCTTTCTTT.

This chain uses TRBV2 with TRBJ1-2, with no clear D. Germline V gene lookup returns CDR1 SNHLY and CDR2 FYNNEI. V lost 3 bases and J lost 4, with 15 bases in between. This CDR3 comprises 15 residues. The CDR3 sequence: CASSEFPAGIYGYTF. CDR3 coding DNA: TGTGCCAGCAGTGAGTTTCCAGCGGGCATCTATGGCTACACCTTC.

CDR3 sequence reads: CASTTTGQGANTGELFF. The CDR3 region has the DNA TGTGCCAGCACAACAACTGGACAGGGGGCGAACACCGGGGAGCTGTTTTTT. The V and J genes are TRBV18 and TRBJ2-2; 10 bases are shared with TRBD1. V lost 8 bases to trimming and J lost 0 bases; unmatched junction nucleotides: 9. The CDR3 extends over 17 amino acids. The V gene's germline CDR1 is KGHSH and CDR2 LQKENI.

V usage is TRBV20-1 and J usage is TRBJ2-7; D possibly corresponds to TRBD1 (5 bases). Germline V lookup: CDR1 DFQATT, CDR2 SNEGSKA (reference sequence). The germline V and J ends were trimmed by 4 bases and 5 bases, with 6 bases remaining between them. The CDR3 covers 10 residues. The CDR3 protein is CSAKGNEQYF. CDR3 coding DNA: TGCAGTGCTAAGGGGAACGAGCAGTACTTC.

This chain joins TRBV5-1 and TRBJ2-1; TRBD2 agrees at 12 bases. V trimming: 3 bases; J trimming: 5 bases; junction bases outside the gene matches: 15. Germline CDR1 SGHRS, CDR2 YFSETQ. The CDR3 length is 19 residues. The CDR3 DNA reads TGCGCCAGCAGCTCCGGGACTAGCGGGTTGAGAAGATCCAACAATGAGCAGTTCTTC. This translates into CASSSGTSGLRRSNNEQFF.

J is TRBJ2-7 and V is TRBV6-1; 7 bases map to TRBD1. This CDR3 has 14 residues. Looked up from germline, CDR1 is MNHNS and CDR2 is SASEGT. With 5 bases clipped from V and 3 bases from J, the junction kept 7 bases outside the gene matches. The CDR3 bases are TGTGCCAGCAGTACCGGGACAGTAAACTACGAGCAGTACTTC. Protein: CASSTGTVNYEQYF.

The gene calls are TRBV5-1 and TRBJ2-2; perhaps TRBD2 as D (5 bases). This CDR3 has 16 amino acids. V shed 2 bases and J shed 4 bases, with 15 bases lying between them. Germline-derived CDR1 and CDR2 are SGHRS and YFSETQ. This CDR3 is CASSFGGTAGTGELFF. CDR3 DNA: TGCGCCAGCAGCTTCGGCGGAACCGCGGGCACCGGGGAGCTGTTTTTT.

The chain uses TRBV18 and TRBJ2-7; 7 bases agree with TRBD1. This CDR3 contains 12 residues. Losses at the gene ends were 2 bases for V and 9 bases for J; bases not matched to a gene: 4. Germline V gene lookup returns CDR1 KGHSH and CDR2 LQKENI. As DNA, the CDR3 is TGTGCCAGCTCACCATCGACAGGGTGGCAGTACGTC. This sequence encodes CASSPSTGWQYV.

V usage is TRBV7-7 and J usage is TRBJ2-6, with D hard to call. The V gene lost 6 bases and the J gene lost 1 base, with 16 bases spanning the gap. The CDR3 length is 17 residues. Germline assignment: CDR1 SSHAT and CDR2 FNYEAQ (reference sequence). The CDR3 coding sequence is TGTGCCAGCAGTTTCTCGACACCTGCGTCTGGGGCCAACGTCCTGACTTTC. This encodes CASSFSTPASGANVLTF. Variable domain in full (rest from reference TRBV7-7 and TRBJ2-6): GAGVSQSPRYKVTKRGQDVTLRCDPISSHATLYWYQQALGQGPEFLTYFNYEAQPDKSGLPSDRFSAERPEGSISTLTIQRTEQRDSAMYRCASSFSTPASGANVLTFGAGSRLTVL.

In its sample, this clone ranks as medium-sized. The gene calls are TRBV27 and TRBJ1-1; D ambiguous. The CDR3 consists of 11 residues. Germline CDR1 and CDR2: MNHEY and SMNVEV (reference sequence). Between the trimmed V and J ends, which lost 4 bases and 7 bases, there was a span of 7 bases. CDR3 amino acids: CASSSDFEAFF. The CDR3 DNA is TGTGCCAGCAGTTCCGACTTTGAAGCTTTCTTT.

The chain combines TRBV6-6 with TRBJ1-1; 8 nucleotides align to TRBD1. V gave up 6 bases and J gave up 1 base; unmatched junction bases: 4. The CDR3 consists of 14 residues. Germline V CDR1 and CDR2: MNHNY, SVGAGI (reference sequence). CDR3 in amino acids: CASRNTGGNTEAFF. CDR3 nucleotide sequence: TGTGCCAGCAGAAATACAGGGGGGAACACTGAAGCTTTCTTT.

The CDR3 here is CASSTDRGYTEAFF. The CDR3 DNA reads as TGTGCCAGCAGCACGGACAGGGGGTACACTGAAGCTTTCTTT. The genes are TRBV6-1 and TRBJ1-1; 10 nucleotides line up with TRBD1. The V gene end was trimmed by 6 bases and the J gene end by 3 bases; junction bases not matched to a gene: 4. This CDR3 is 14 amino acids long. CDR1 and CDR2 from the germline V gene are MNHNS and SASEGT.

This CDR3 is CSVEEEREGYTF. For the CDR3, the DNA is TGCAGCGTTGAAGAAGAACGGGAAGGCTACACCTTC. The gene calls are TRBV29-1 and TRBJ1-2; D not resolved. Germline CDR1 reads SQVTM; CDR2 reads ANQGSEA. The CDR3 spans 12 residues. Trimming left V 0 bases short and J 8 bases short, with 10 bases between.

The genes are TRBV19 and TRBJ1-2, with D maybe TRBD1 (5 bases). Germline V CDR1 and CDR2: LNHDA, SQIVND (reference sequence). V was shortened by 7 bases and J by 0 bases, with 12 bases between the two germline ends. The CDR3 contains 14 residues. The CDR3 DNA follows: TGTGCCAGTACCTACAGGACCTCTAACTATGGCTACACCTTC. It codes for CASTYRTSNYGYTF. The entire variable domain, with the rest obtained from reference TRBV19 and TRBJ1-2, is as follows: DGGITQSPKYLFRKEGQNVTLSCEQNLNHDAMYWYRQDPGQGLRLIYYSQIVNDFQKGDIAEGYSVSREKKESFPLTVTSAQKNPTAFYLCASTYRTSNYGYTFGSGTRLTVV.

This clone came up once. J is TRBJ2-3 and V is TRBV9, with D possibly being TRBD1 (5 bases). The CDR3 extends over 17 amino acids. CDR1 and CDR2 from the germline V gene are SGDLS and YYNGEE. Between the trimmed V and J ends, which lost 0 bases and 4 bases, there was a span of 18 bases. CDR3 protein: CASSVAPAGQSPDTQYF. As DNA, the CDR3 is TGTGCCAGCAGCGTAGCCCCGGCAGGGCAGAGTCCAGATACGCAGTATTTT.

The J gene is TRBJ1-2, the V gene TRBV6-5; TRBD1 matches at 7 bases. CDR1 is MNHEY, CDR2 SVGAGI, per germline. The CDR3 length is 14 residues. The ends lost 2 bases at V and 2 bases at J; junction bases unmatched: 2. As DNA, the CDR3 is TGTGCCAGCAGTTACGTGACAGGGAACTATGGCTACACCTTC. Translated: CASSYVTGNYGYTF.

The chain links TRBV25-1 to TRBJ1-1, with 8 bases aligning to TRBD1. The CDR3 is 11 amino acids. The V segment lost 7 bases and the J segment 11 bases; nucleotides outside the gene matches: 6. Germline V gene sequence: CDR1 MGHDK, CDR2 SYGVNS. CDR3 in amino acids: CASIWTGRAFF. Written as DNA, the CDR3 is TGTGCCAGCATCTGGACAGGGCGCGCTTTCTTT.

For the CDR3, the DNA is TGCGCCAGCAGCTACGACGGACAGGGGCCTAACGAGCAGTACTTC. This encodes CASSYDGQGPNEQYF. The chain uses TRBV5-1 and TRBJ2-7; 9 nucleotides align to TRBD1. This CDR3 is built from 15 residues. Germline V gene data show CDR1 as SGHRS and CDR2 as YFSETQ. Germline trimming cut 3 bases from V and 5 bases from J; bases unmatched to any gene: 9.

The chain uses TRBV6-5 and TRBJ2-7, with 12 positions matching TRBD1. The CDR3 runs to 16 residues. Germline V gene lookup returns CDR1 MNHEY and CDR2 SVGAGI. V lost 4 bases, J lost 1 base, and 5 bases stayed unmatched. The chain's CDR3 is CASSSRDRGRSYEQYV. CDR3 nucleotide sequence: TGTGCCAGCAGTTCCCGGGACAGGGGGCGTTCCTACGAGCAGTACGTC.

The CDR3 sequence: CVSSVARSRAPIRRSSYEQYV. The CDR3, as DNA: TGTGTCAGCAGCGTAGCACGGAGCAGGGCCCCAATACGAAGGAGCTCCTACGAGCAGTACGTC. This chain connects TRBV9 to TRBJ2-7, with TRBD1 as a possible D gene (5 bases). Per germline, CDR1 SGDLS and CDR2 YYNGEE. The CDR3 loop spans 21 amino acids.